This record concerns one TCR beta chain sequence. The antigen is not known. Cell sorting was applied to PBMCs, and CD4+ and CD8+ T cells were collected. This sample is part of a study of CD8+ T cells in alopecia areata. For the study at large: At a dose of 5 to 10 mg twice daily, oral tofacitinib was given to treated patients. Treatment with tofacitinib (6 to 18 months) was followed by 6 months off drug.

Study results and caveats: Scalp sample data also include resident alphabeta T cells from normal skin.

Extraction of RNA preceded its reverse transcription into cDNA, which served as the sequencing template. Clones were read by immunoSEQ multiplex PCR, and TCRdb kept only the in-frame ones, dropping some. The sample lists more than 100,000 clones; roughly three fifths were seen once. The source was CD4+ T cells sorted from blood, collected at week 0. This receptor was identified in a human donor with alopecia areata.

The CDR3 spells CASSHEGQTYQETQYF. DNA of the CDR3: TGTGCCAGCAGCCATGAGGGACAGACCTACCAAGAGACCCAGTACTTC. The chain links TRBV14 to TRBJ2-5; 7 bases fit TRBD1. The CDR3 runs 16 residues. CDR1 and CDR2 (germline): SGHDN, FVKESK. The V gene end was trimmed by 3 bases and the J gene end by 0 bases; junction bases not matched to a gene: 7.